This T cell receptor beta chain was profiled in a study of CD8+ T cells in alopecia areata. Study in general: Treatment comprised oral tofacitinib, 5 to 10 mg twice daily, in treated patients.

Comments on this clone: Antigen: not known.

The sequencing template was cDNA reverse transcribed from extracted RNA. Measured with immunoSEQ multiplex PCR; TCRdb has only the in-frame clones, and not every one. The data contain roughly 99,000 clones, roughly 84% of them singletons. The treatment was: oral pan-JAK inhibitor, 5-10 mg twice daily. Germline CDR1 reads MNHNS; CDR2 reads SASEGT. The V end lost 2 bases, the J end lost 6 bases, and 17 bases lay between the germline ends. There are 15 residues in the CDR3. General study points: Tofacitinib delivered significant drops in scalp clonality and in expanded CD8+ clones among the top 100. The study found that many expanded lesional clones persisted in scalp and blood during tofacitinib.

This specimen consisted of CD8+ T cells sorted from blood, obtained at week 24, from a patient treated with tofacitinib. The chain carries TRBV6-1 and TRBJ2-7; D may correspond to TRBD1 or TRBD2 (5 bases each). This sequence was found in a human donor with alopecia areata. In nucleotides, the CDR3 is TGTGCCAGCAGTGAATACCGGGGCTCTGAGGGCGAGCAGTACTTC. This codes for CASSEYRGSEGEQYF.